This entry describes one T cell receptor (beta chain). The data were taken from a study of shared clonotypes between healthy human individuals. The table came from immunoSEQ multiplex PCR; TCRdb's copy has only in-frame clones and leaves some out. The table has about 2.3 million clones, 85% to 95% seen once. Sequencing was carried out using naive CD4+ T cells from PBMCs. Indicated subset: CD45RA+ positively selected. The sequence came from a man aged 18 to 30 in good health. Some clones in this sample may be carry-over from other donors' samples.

For the CDR3, the DNA is TGTGCCAGCAGTTCCCCACAGGGGGTCCACACAACTAATGAAAAACTGTTTTTT. It encodes CASSSPQGVHTTNEKLFF. The chain is built from TRBV28 and TRBJ1-4; 8 bases match TRBD1. The V gene end was trimmed by 4 bases and the J gene end by 0 bases; junction bases not matched to a gene: 10. This CDR3 is 18 amino acids long. The germline gives CDR1 MDHEN, CDR2 SYDVKM. The whole variable domain, remainder taken from reference TRBV28 and TRBJ1-4, is DVKVTQSSRYLVKRTGEKVFLECVQDMDHENMFWYRQDPGLGLRLIYFSYDVKMKEKGDIPEGYSVSREKKERFSLILESASTNQTSMYLCASSSPQGVHTTNEKLFFGSGTQLSVL.